Following are 32 T cell receptor beta chains from one sample sequenced in a study of cytomegalovirus exposure and HLA in healthy donors. PCR used 60 Vbeta primers and 13 Jbeta primers. Sequenced by immunoSEQ multiplex PCR; TCRdb stores in-frame clones only, minus some. The sample includes approximately 180,000 clones, 81% of them seen just once. Sequencing was done on a sample of PBMCs. These receptors came from a man between 18 and 35 years old in good health and CMV-seronegative.

The chain couples TRBV5-4 to TRBJ2-7, with 9 positions matching TRBD1. The length of the CDR3 is 15 residues. Germline CDR1 SGHNT, CDR2 YYREEE (reference sequence). Trimming cost V 4 bases and J 4 bases; bases outside gene matches: 9. CDR3 bases: TGTGCCAGCAGCCCGGACAGGGGCGGGATGTACGAGCAGTACTTC. Its protein product is CASSPDRGGMYEQYF.

The chain employs TRBV29-1 and TRBJ1-1; D is ambiguous. The germline V gene has CDR1 SQVTM and CDR2 ANQGSEA. This CDR3 is 15 amino acids long. The V gene lost 7 bases and the J gene lost 3 bases, with 21 bases spanning the gap. The DNA of the CDR3 is TGCAGCGGCGCCAGTTTGCACGCGGTCGACACTGAAGCTTTCTTT. Protein sequence: CSGASLHAVDTEAFF.

The chain uses TRBV5-8 and TRBJ1-4; TRBD1 agrees at 8 bases. Looked up from germline, CDR1 is SGHTS and CDR2 is YDEGEE. This CDR3 is 15 amino acids long. After removal of 4 bases from V and 8 bases from J, the junction contained 10 bases not matched to a gene. Written as DNA, the CDR3 is TGTGCCAGCAGCGCGCGCGGGACAGGAGGCGAAAAACTGTTTTTT. It specifies CASSARGTGGEKLFF.

This clone was seen only a few times. The chain links TRBV4-3 to TRBJ2-7, with 8 bases fitting TRBD1. This CDR3 has 15 residues. The V segment lost 5 bases and the J segment 4 bases; nucleotides outside the gene matches: 10. CDR1 LGHNA and CDR2 YSLEER come from the germline V gene. The CDR3: CASSYSATGEYEQYF. CDR3 sequence (DNA): TGCGCCAGCAGCTATTCGGCGACAGGGGAGTACGAGCAGTACTTC.

Notes on this clone: Other DNA sequences from this sample encode an identical CDR3 as well. This chain connects TRBV7-8 to TRBJ1-5; D gene ambiguous. This CDR3 region has 15 residues. Germline assignment: CDR1 SGHVS and CDR2 FQNEAQ. V was cut by 1 base and J by 0 bases, with 7 bases left in between. The CDR3 here is CASSLVRDSNQPQHF. DNA for the CDR3: TGTGCCAGCAGCTTAGTCCGGGATAGCAATCAGCCCCAGCATTTT.

Written as DNA, the CDR3 is TGTGCCAGCAGTGCGACTAGTTACGAGCAGTACTTC. Its protein is CASSATSYEQYF. The chain carries TRBV2 and TRBJ2-7, with D maybe TRBD2 (6 bases). With 4 bases removed from V and 4 bases from J, the gap between germline ends came to 8 bases. CDR3 length equals 12 residues. CDR1 SNHLY and CDR2 FYNNEI come from the germline V gene.

This clone was seen a single time. The CDR3 sequence is CASSQDTGYQETQYF. CDR3 nucleotide sequence: TGCGCCAGCAGCCAAGACACAGGGTACCAAGAGACCCAGTACTTC. The rearrangement joins TRBV4-3 to TRBJ2-5, with D maybe TRBD1 (6 bases). Between the trimmed V and J ends, which lost 0 bases and 0 bases, there was a span of 8 bases. The CDR3 contains 15 residues. CDR1 and CDR2 (germline): LGHNA, YSLEER.

The V call is TRBV25-1, the J call TRBJ2-7; the match to TRBD1 covers 8 bases. CDR1 MGHDK and CDR2 SYGVNS come from the germline V gene. The CDR3 covers 14 residues. After removal of 6 bases from V and 3 bases from J, the junction contained 7 bases not matched to a gene. CDR3 sequence (DNA): TGTGCCAGCAGGGCCCCAACAGGGGGCTACGAGCAGTACTTC. This gives the protein CASRAPTGGYEQYF.

The rearrangement uses TRBV11-3 and TRBJ2-1; 8 bases align to TRBD2. V was clipped by 3 bases and J by 5 bases; unmatched bases: 12. Germline loops: CDR1 SGHNT, CDR2 YENEEA. The CDR3 sequence is 17 residues long. CDR3 sequence: CASSFSRASGLHNEQFF. In DNA, the CDR3 is TGTGCCAGCAGCTTTAGTCGGGCTAGCGGGTTGCACAATGAGCAGTTCTTC.

The chain joins TRBV19 to TRBJ2-7; tentatively, D is TRBD2 (5 bases). This CDR3 comprises 16 residues. CDR1 LNHDA and CDR2 SQIVND come from the germline V gene (reference sequence). With 0 bases removed from V and 0 bases from J, the gap between germline ends came to 12 bases. The CDR3 DNA is TGTGCCAGTAGTATAGAGTTCGGGGTGGGCTCCTACGAGCAGTACTTC. Translation: CASSIEFGVGSYEQYF. The variable domain in full, with the rest retrieved from reference TRBV19 and TRBJ2-7, is DGGITQSPKYLFRKEGQNVTLSCEQNLNHDAMYWYRQDPGQGLRLIYYSQIVNDFQKGDIAEGYSVSREKKESFPLTVTSAQKNPTAFYLCASSIEFGVGSYEQYFGPGTRLTVT.

The genes are TRBV9 and TRBJ1-6; 7 bases map to TRBD1. The germline gives CDR1 SGDLS, CDR2 YYNGEE. The trim removed 3 bases at V and 9 bases at J, leaving 6 bases unmatched. The length of the CDR3 is 14 residues. The DNA for the CDR3 is TGTGCCAGCAGCGGACAGGGACGAGGTTCACCCCTCCACTTT. Its translation: CASSGQGRGSPLHF.

This clone has only a few counts. The chain carries TRBV5-1 and TRBJ2-7; 9 bases line up with TRBD1. The CDR3 sequence is 15 residues long. CDR1 and CDR2 from the germline V gene are SGHRS and YFSETQ. The junction had 3 bases not matched to a gene; V was cut back by 0 bases and J by 2 bases. The CDR3 nucleotides read TGCGCCAGCAGCTTGGATTGGACAGGGGCCTACGAGCAGTACTTC. It specifies CASSLDWTGAYEQYF.

The CDR3 reads CASSSKRLAGGYEQYF. Here the CDR3 DNA reads TGTGCCAGCAGCTCTAAACGACTAGCGGGAGGCTACGAGCAGTACTTC. The chain is built from TRBV28 and TRBJ2-7, with 13 bases that match TRBD2. Per germline, CDR1 MDHEN and CDR2 SYDVKM. CDR3 size: 16 residues. The trim removed 6 bases at V and 3 bases at J, leaving 8 bases unmatched.

The chain uses TRBV6-1 and TRBJ1-5; tentative D call: TRBD1 (6 bases). The CDR3 has 16 residues. V was clipped by 1 base and J by 3 bases, with 13 bases between them. Germline V lookup: CDR1 MNHNS, CDR2 SASEGT. CDR3 amino acids: CASSEGGDRPNQPQHF. CDR3 bases: TGTGCCAGCAGTGAAGGGGGAGACAGGCCCAATCAGCCCCAGCATTTT.

The V gene is TRBV29-1, the J gene TRBJ1-5; D is unresolved. The CDR3 loop spans 14 amino acids. Trimming took off 5 bases at V and 6 bases at J, with 17 bases between the two ends. Germline V gene data show CDR1 as SQVTM and CDR2 as ANQGSEA. DNA for the CDR3: TGCAGCGTTCGAGAGGTGGCGGGTGGTCAGCCCCAGCATTTT. Amino acids: CSVREVAGGQPQHF.

This clone was seen at least ten times. The chain has TRBV6-4 and TRBJ2-3, with 7 nucleotides matching TRBD2. The junction had 3 bases not matched to a gene; V was cut back by 3 bases and J by 3 bases. The CDR3 totals 14 residues. Germline lookup yields CDR1 MRHNA and CDR2 SNTAGT. CDR3 DNA sequence: TGTGCCAGCAGTGAGGTAGCGGGTACAGATACGCAGTATTTT. It encodes CASSEVAGTDTQYF.

This chain uses TRBV5-6 with TRBJ1-6; D uncertain. Trimming stripped 3 bases from V and 10 bases from J, with 11 bases between. In germline, CDR1 is SGHDT, CDR2 YYEEEE. This CDR3 is 13 amino acids long. CDR3 DNA: TGTGCCAGCAGCTCCGGCGGGTCGTCACCCCTCCACTTT. This codes for CASSSGGSSPLHF.

A remark on this clone: The DNA is left out, because the CDR3 cannot be placed on it with certainty; the CDR3 is given as TCRdb lists it. This chain uses TRBV7-2 with TRBJ1-2. The CDR3 adds up to 12 amino acids, both ends counted. Germline lookup yields CDR1 SGHTA and CDR2 FQGNSA. The CDR3 sequence is CASSLIVGAGAF.

CDR3 bases: TGTGCCAGCAGGTCCGACAGGGGAGGAGGCTACACCTTC. It encodes CASRSDRGGGYTF. V is TRBV6-5 and J is TRBJ1-2; 8 bases match TRBD1. Germline V lookup: CDR1 MNHEY, CDR2 SVGAGI. The length of the CDR3 is 13 residues. Unmatched junction bases numbered 8, after V lost 6 bases and J lost 8 bases.

The chain recombines TRBV19 with TRBJ2-1; maybe TRBD2 (6 bases). Germline values: CDR1 LNHDA, CDR2 SQIVND (reference sequence). The V gene lost 6 bases and the J gene lost 1 base, with 7 bases spanning the gap. The CDR3 length is 13 residues. Written as DNA, the CDR3 is TGTGCCAGTAGCGGGAGTTCCTACAATGAGCAGTTCTTC. Translated, it gives CASSGSSYNEQFF.

The rearrangement uses TRBV19 and TRBJ2-2, with unresolved D. Germline V gene sequence: CDR1 LNHDA, CDR2 SQIVND (reference sequence). V dropped 3 bases and J dropped 6 bases, with 11 bases sitting between them. The CDR3 has 14 amino acids. The chain's CDR3 is CASSISSISGELFF. The CDR3 DNA reads TGTGCCAGTAGTATCTCTTCTATCTCCGGGGAGCTGTTTTTT.

This chain joins TRBV5-6 and TRBJ2-7; D possibly corresponds to TRBD1 (5 bases). CDR1 and CDR2 from the germline V gene are SGHDT and YYEEEE. Trimming pared 0 bases from V and 4 bases from J, leaving 5 bases between. The CDR3 covers 12 residues. The CDR3, as DNA: TGTGCCAGCAGCTTGGAGGGGTACGAGCAGTACTTC. Protein: CASSLEGYEQYF.

The count of this clone is one. V is TRBV29-1 and J is TRBJ2-7; 8 bases are shared with TRBD1. The CDR3 is made up of 14 amino acids. The ends lost 6 bases at V and 9 bases at J; junction bases unmatched: 16. The germline V gene encodes CDR1 SQVTM and CDR2 ANQGSEA. The CDR3 protein is CSVAAATGGSVQYF. CDR3 DNA sequence: TGCAGCGTCGCCGCAGCTACAGGGGGTAGCGTGCAGTACTTC.

The chain uses TRBV7-2 and TRBJ1-5; D unclear. Germline CDR1 is SGHTA and CDR2 is FQGNSA. The length of the CDR3 is 13 residues. Trimming stripped 0 bases from V and 9 bases from J, with 9 bases between. This CDR3 reads CASSLAGGRPQHF. The CDR3 DNA follows: TGTGCCAGCAGCTTAGCGGGCGGGCGGCCCCAGCATTTT.

This chain links TRBV27 with TRBJ2-7; the D is unclear. This CDR3 contains 13 residues. Trimming cost V 6 bases and J 5 bases, with 14 bases left between them. The germline V gene has CDR1 MNHEY and CDR2 SMNVEV (reference sequence). DNA of the CDR3: TGTGCCAGCAGCTTCACGATAAGCGACGAGCAGTACTTC. Its protein is CASSFTISDEQYF.

The chain joins TRBV29-1 to TRBJ2-3; 9 bases are a match to TRBD2. Germline V gene lookup returns CDR1 SQVTM and CDR2 ANQGSEA. The CDR3 has 17 residues. The V and J ends lost 5 bases and 1 base, in that order; junction bases with no gene match: 13. CDR3 in amino acids: CSVTGYTAGGGTDTQYF. For the CDR3, the DNA is TGCAGCGTTACCGGGTACACAGCGGGAGGTGGCACAGATACGCAGTATTTT.

This clone has only a few counts. This chain connects TRBV10-3 to TRBJ2-6; no clear D gene. CDR1 ENHRY and CDR2 SYGVKD come from the germline V gene. V lost 2 bases and J lost 0, with 5 bases in between. The CDR3 length is 15 residues. The CDR3 region is CAISEADSGANVLTF. The CDR3 nucleotides read TGTGCCATCAGTGAGGCGGACTCTGGGGCCAACGTCCTGACTTTC.

The sample holds a few counts of this clone. V gene TRBV2 combines with J gene TRBJ2-5; 11 bases fit TRBD2. Unmatched junction bases numbered 2, after V lost 0 bases and J lost 5 bases. Germline-derived CDR1 and CDR2 are SNHLY and FYNNEI. The CDR3 covers 15 residues. As DNA, the CDR3 is TGTGCCAGCAGTGAAGCCACTAGCGGGAGTGAGACCCAGTACTTC. Its protein is CASSEATSGSETQYF.

V usage is TRBV9 and J usage is TRBJ2-3; D is perhaps TRBD2 (7 bases). The CDR3 loop spans 15 amino acids. The germline CDR1 and CDR2 sequences are SGDLS and YYNGEE. V lost 0 bases and J 2 bases, leaving 10 bases between the germline ends. Here the CDR3 reads CASSVVGGATDTQYF. The CDR3 region has the DNA TGTGCCAGCAGCGTAGTTGGGGGGGCCACAGATACGCAGTATTTT.

The chain carries TRBV11-3 and TRBJ2-7, with 7 positions matching TRBD2. The CDR3 length is 13 residues. CDR1 and CDR2 (germline): SGHNT, YENEEA. The V gene end was trimmed by 6 bases and the J gene end by 7 bases; junction bases not matched to a gene: 9. CDR3 protein: CASSRSGTKEQYF. In nucleotides, the CDR3 is TGTGCCAGCAGTCGATCCGGGACTAAAGAGCAGTACTTC.

The chain combines TRBV13 with TRBJ2-3, with D maybe TRBD2 (7 bases). There are 17 residues in the CDR3. Trimming took off 7 bases at V and 0 bases at J, with 20 bases between the two ends. Germline V gives CDR1 PRHDT, CDR2 FYEKMQ (reference sequence). The CDR3 sequence is CASIGLREGVSTDTQYF. The CDR3 nucleotides are TGTGCCAGCATCGGATTAAGGGAGGGGGTCAGCACAGATACGCAGTATTTT.

This rearrangement joins TRBV30 to TRBJ1-5; 8 bases align to TRBD1. The CDR3 runs to 14 residues. CDR1 and CDR2 from the germline V gene are GTSNPN and SVGIG (reference sequence). The junction had 0 bases not matched to a gene; V was cut back by 0 bases and J by 2 bases. The CDR3 loop reads CAWSVGQGNQPQHF. The CDR3 DNA sequence: TGTGCCTGGAGTGTGGGACAGGGCAATCAGCCCCAGCATTTT.